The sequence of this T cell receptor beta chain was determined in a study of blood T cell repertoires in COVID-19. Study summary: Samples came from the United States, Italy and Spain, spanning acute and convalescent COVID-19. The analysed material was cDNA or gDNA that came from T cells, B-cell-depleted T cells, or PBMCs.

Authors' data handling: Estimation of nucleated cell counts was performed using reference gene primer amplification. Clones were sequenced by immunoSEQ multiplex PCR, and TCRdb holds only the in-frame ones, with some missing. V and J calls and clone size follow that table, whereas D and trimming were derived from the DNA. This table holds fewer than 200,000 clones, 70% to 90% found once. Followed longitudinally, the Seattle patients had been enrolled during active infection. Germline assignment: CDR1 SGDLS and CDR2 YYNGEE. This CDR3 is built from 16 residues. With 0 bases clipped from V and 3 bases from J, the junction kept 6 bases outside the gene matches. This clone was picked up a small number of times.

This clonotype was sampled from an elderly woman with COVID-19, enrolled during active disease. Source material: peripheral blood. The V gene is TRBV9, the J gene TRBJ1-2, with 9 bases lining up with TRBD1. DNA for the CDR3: TGTGCCAGCAGCGTAGTGTGGGACAGGGCTTACTATGGCTACACCTTC. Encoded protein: CASSVVWDRAYYGYTF.